A single sample is the source of the 13 T cell receptor beta chains below, sequenced in a study of blood T cell repertoires in COVID-19. Method: immunoSEQ multiplex PCR; TCRdb's copy keeps in-frame clones and lacks some. The data contain roughly 150,000 clones, approximately 91% of them singletons. Sample: peripheral blood. The receptors here all came from a young man with COVID-19, enrolled during active disease.

V usage is TRBV6-2 or TRBV6-3 and J usage is TRBJ1-1; a weak D match, TRBD1 (6 bases). Trimming pared 3 bases from V and 2 bases from J, leaving 13 bases between. Germline loops: CDR1 MNHEY, CDR2 SVGEGT. The length of the CDR3 is 15 residues. The CDR3 nucleotides read TGTGCCAGCAGTTATTCAAGGACAGCCAACACTGAAGCTTTCTTT. Protein sequence: CASSYSRTANTEAFF.

This chain links TRBV6-2 or TRBV6-3 with TRBJ1-6, with 7 positions matching TRBD1. This CDR3 region has 15 residues. The germline gives CDR1 MNHEY, CDR2 SVGEGT. V shed 4 bases, J shed 6 bases, and the junction held 6 bases outside the gene matches. CDR3 nucleotide sequence: TGTGCCAGCAGTTCGACAGGGTCGGGTAATTCACCCCTCCACTTT. Its translation: CASSSTGSGNSPLHF.

This chain joins TRBV12-3 or TRBV12-4 and TRBJ2-1; D is unresolved. This CDR3 spans 13 amino acids. The germline V and J ends were trimmed by 5 bases and 3 bases, with 8 bases remaining between them. Here the CDR3 reads CASSPLNYNEQFF. The CDR3, as DNA: TGTGCCAGCAGTCCACTGAACTACAATGAGCAGTTCTTC.

The rearrangement joins TRBV28 to TRBJ1-2; perhaps TRBD1 as D (5 bases). The V end was cut by 6 bases, the J end by 3 bases, with 17 bases between. Germline CDR1 and CDR2: MDHEN and SYDVKM. The CDR3 consists of 15 residues. The CDR3 region is CASSYIRRAYYGYTF. DNA of the CDR3: TGTGCCAGCAGCTACATACGCAGGGCGTACTATGGCTACACCTTC.

This clone was recorded once. The germline gene is not matched at one end of the junction; a read error may be the cause. The V gene is TRBV3-1 (or the pseudogene TRBV3-2), the J gene TRBJ1-4, with unresolved D. Germline CDR1 is LGHDT and CDR2 is YNNKEL (reference sequence). There are 15 residues in the CDR3. This CDR3 is CASSPPGEAGEKLLF. In DNA form, the CDR3 reads TGTGCCAGCAGCCCACCAGGCGAAGCGGGTGAAAAACTGCTTTTT.

This rearrangement joins TRBV7-9 to TRBJ2-7; D gene ambiguous. Per germline, CDR1 SEHNR and CDR2 FQNEAQ (reference sequence). V lost 5 bases, J lost 6 bases, and 11 bases lay in between. This CDR3 has 12 residues. The CDR3 DNA sequence: TGTGCCAGCAGCCAAGTACCAGGCGAGCAGTACTTC. Its protein product is CASSQVPGEQYF.

The chain recombines TRBV28 with TRBJ2-5; the match to TRBD1 covers 7 bases. CDR3 length: 13 amino acids. Germline V CDR1 and CDR2: MDHEN, SYDVKM. Unmatched junction bases numbered 6, after V lost 6 bases and J lost 5 bases. The CDR3 sequence is CASSDRVRETQYF. In nucleotides, the CDR3 is TGTGCCAGCAGCGACAGGGTACGGGAGACCCAGTACTTC.

The rearrangement links TRBV28 to TRBJ1-1; the match to TRBD1 covers 8 bases. CDR3 length: 15 residues. V gave up 3 bases and J gave up 4 bases; unmatched junction bases: 7. Germline V lookup: CDR1 MDHEN, CDR2 SYDVKM. CDR3 in DNA: TGTGCCAGCAGTTTCCCGGGACAGGTGTTCACTGAAGCTTTCTTT. Residues: CASSFPGQVFTEAFF.

This clone was counted a single time. The gene calls are TRBV28 and TRBJ2-7, with TRBD2 matching 14 bases. The V and J ends lost 6 bases and 6 bases, in that order; junction bases with no gene match: 7. The CDR3 runs 15 residues. Germline V gene data show CDR1 as MDHEN and CDR2 as SYDVKM. In DNA form, the CDR3 reads TGTGCCAGCAGAAAGGGACTAGCGGGAGCCGTCGAGCAGTACTTC. Protein product: CASRKGLAGAVEQYF.

This chain links TRBV5-6 with TRBJ2-1; possibly TRBD2 for D (5 bases). V was trimmed by 5 bases and J by 7 bases, leaving 13 bases between them. The CDR3 has 13 residues. Per the germline V gene, CDR1 is SGHDT and CDR2 is YYEEEE. DNA for the CDR3: TGTGCCAGCAGAACGTACCGAGGGAATGAGCAGTTCTTC. As protein: CASRTYRGNEQFF.

This clone was seen more than once but under ten times. The chain uses TRBV6-5 and TRBJ1-2; 7 bases are a match to TRBD1. Germline CDR1 reads MNHEY; CDR2 reads SVGAGI. The CDR3 has 15 residues. The trim removed 4 bases at V and 4 bases at J, leaving 9 bases unmatched. CDR3 in DNA: TGTGCCAGCAGTTCCAAACGGACAGGCTCCTATGGCTACACCTTC. As protein: CASSSKRTGSYGYTF.

This chain joins TRBV6-6 and TRBJ1-1; 8 nucleotides line up with TRBD1. This CDR3 region has 15 residues. Germline V gene lookup returns CDR1 MNHNY and CDR2 SVGAGI (reference sequence). V shed 4 bases, J shed 9 bases, and the junction held 13 bases outside the gene matches. DNA of the CDR3: TGTGCCAGCAGTTCTTTCCGGGACAGGAACGCGAAAGCTTTCTTT. Residues: CASSSFRDRNAKAFF.

This sequence joins TRBV19 and TRBJ1-1, with TRBD1 matching over 10 bases. Trimming removed 6 bases from V and 5 bases from J; junction bases left unmatched: 6. This CDR3 contains 14 residues. Per germline, CDR1 LNHDA and CDR2 SQIVND (reference sequence). CDR3 in DNA: TGTGCCAGTAGCGTGACAGGGGGCTTAACTGAAGCTTTCTTT. It translates to CASSVTGGLTEAFF.